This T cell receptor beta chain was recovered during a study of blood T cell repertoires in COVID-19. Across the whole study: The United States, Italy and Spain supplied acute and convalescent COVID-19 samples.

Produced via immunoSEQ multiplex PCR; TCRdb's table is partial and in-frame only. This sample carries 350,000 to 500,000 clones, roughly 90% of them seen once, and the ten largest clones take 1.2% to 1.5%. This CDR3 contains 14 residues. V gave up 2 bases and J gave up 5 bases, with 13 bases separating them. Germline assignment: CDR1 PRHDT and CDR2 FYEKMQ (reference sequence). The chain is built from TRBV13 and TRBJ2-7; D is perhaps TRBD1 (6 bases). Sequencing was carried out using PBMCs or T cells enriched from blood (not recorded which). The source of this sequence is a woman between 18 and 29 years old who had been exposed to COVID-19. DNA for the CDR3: TGTGCCAGCAGCTTATTGACAGGAACCCACGAGCAGTACTTC. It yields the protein CASSLLTGTHEQYF.